This TCR beta chain was sequenced during a study of T cells in Graves' hyperthyroidism and ophthalmopathy. In this sample, this clonotype turned up many times. Its target is not known. The CDR3 is 11 residues long. The ends were cut back, 3 bases at V and 2 bases at J, with 2 bases in the middle. Germline CDR1 and CDR2: DFQATT and SNEGSKA (reference sequence). Amplified TCR beta CDR3 regions came from RNA transcripts. Using the HTBI primer set, a first-round RT-PCR was run on the TCR CDR3. TCRdb fed the multiplex PCR reads into MiXCR, producing one record per CDR3 protein. The table shows some 510,000 distinct CDR3 sequences, with 20% occurring only once. Study-wide points: The model predicted ophthalmopathy a median approximately 6.3 months before onset. Classification by a 13 V-J model distinguished ophthalmopathy from stable hyperthyroidism. Most thyroid clonotypes expanded above 0.001 were also detected in blood.

This chain links TRBV20-1 with TRBJ2-4; D gene uncertain. Sequencing input: blood. The source is a man between 18 and 35 years old with Graves' hyperthyroidism. The CDR3, as DNA: TGCAGTGCTAGTCCCAAAAACATTCAGTACTTC. As protein: CSASPKNIQYF.